The 15 T cell receptor beta chains in this list originate from one sample, sequenced in a study of blood T cell repertoires in COVID-19 (TCRdb year 2020). The protocol used for the library was the immunoSEQ multiplex PCR assay. Not all clones reach the TCRdb copy of this immuneACCESS table, which keeps in-frame sequences only. Checked studies attribute under half of the gap to unresolved V genes and leave the rest unexplained. The sample table lists tens of thousands of clones, over 75% of them with a count of one. The ten largest clones represent 15% to 20% of the sample. The sequencing sample was made of peripheral blood. The receptors shown here come from a woman between 55 and 75 years old with active COVID-19.

The chain uses TRBV6-4 and TRBJ2-5, with a weak D call TRBD2 (6 bases). There are 19 residues in the CDR3. V was shortened by 5 bases and J by 4 bases, with 29 bases between the two germline ends. Germline loops: CDR1 MRHNA, CDR2 SNTAGT. The CDR3 spells CASSRVRRGTRRSRETQYF. The CDR3 DNA follows: TGTGCCAGCAGTCGGGTTAGGAGGGGAACAAGACGGAGTCGAGAGACCCAGTACTTC.

Only a few counts were recorded for this clone. V and J are TRBV30 and TRBJ2-7, with 7 bases aligning to TRBD1. The V segment lost 0 bases and the J segment 4 bases; nucleotides outside the gene matches: 15. The CDR3 runs 17 residues. CDR1 is GTSNPN and CDR2 is SVGIG in the germline V gene (reference sequence). The CDR3 DNA reads as TGTGCCTGGAGTGTCCTTCGAACGGTGACAGGGAAGTACGAGCAGTACTTC. This encodes CAWSVLRTVTGKYEQYF.

This clone appeared a few times. This chain links TRBV19 with TRBJ2-1; 8 bases map to TRBD2. Germline assignment: CDR1 LNHDA and CDR2 SQIVND (reference sequence). The CDR3 is made up of 18 amino acids. V trimming: 3 bases; J trimming: 7 bases; junction bases outside the gene matches: 17. In nucleotides, the CDR3 is TGTGCCAGTAGTATGTTTTCGGGGGGGCTCATTGCAGGGAATGAGCAGTTCTTC. This sequence encodes CASSMFSGGLIAGNEQFF.

V is TRBV29-1 and J is TRBJ2-3; D is unclear. CDR3 length equals 14 residues. Germline V gene sequence: CDR1 SQVTM, CDR2 ANQGSEA. The V end was cut by 0 bases, the J end by 2 bases, with 9 bases between. CDR3 coding DNA: TGCAGCGTTGAAGACACGACATACACAGATACGCAGTATTTT. Residues: CSVEDTTYTDTQYF.

This clone was recorded once. The chain recombines TRBV6-5 with TRBJ2-5; 8 bases align to TRBD1. The trim removed 6 bases at V and 5 bases at J, leaving 2 bases unmatched. This CDR3 is 12 amino acids long. Germline CDR1 is MNHEY and CDR2 is SVGAGI. DNA of the CDR3: TGTGCCAGCAGCCGGACAGGGGAGACCCAGTACTTC. Translation gives CASSRTGETQYF.

V gene TRBV7-9 combines with J gene TRBJ2-6; D unclear. The germline V gene encodes CDR1 SEHNR and CDR2 FQNEAQ (reference sequence). V lost 5 bases and J lost 2, with 4 bases in between. The CDR3 contains 13 residues. CDR3 DNA sequence: TGTGCCAGCAGCGTCGCTGGGGCCAACGTCCTGACTTTC. Its translation: CASSVAGANVLTF.

This clone was counted once. The V and J genes are TRBV7-3 and TRBJ2-5; 8 bases map to TRBD1. J was trimmed by 3 bases and V by 4 bases; bases with no gene match: 7. The germline V gene has CDR1 SGHTA and CDR2 FQGTGA. The CDR3 has 15 residues. The CDR3 DNA sequence: TGTGCCAGCAGCTCCGGCAGGGGGCGCGAAGAGACCCAGTACTTC. It is translated as CASSSGRGREETQYF.

The chain uses TRBV5-4 and TRBJ2-7, with a weak D call TRBD1 (5 bases). Trimming left V 0 bases short and J 9 bases short, with 19 bases between. The CDR3 has 15 amino acids. Germline CDR1 reads SGHNT; CDR2 reads YYREEE (reference sequence). The DNA of the CDR3 is TGTGCCAGCAGCTTGGGGGCCAGTACGGATCAGGGGCAGTACTTC. This sequence encodes CASSLGASTDQGQYF. Full variable domain (missing parts from reference TRBV5-4 and TRBJ2-7): ETGVTQSPTHLIKTRGQQVTLRCSSQSGHNTVSWYQQALGQGPQFIFQYYREEENGRGNFPPRFSGLQFPNYSSELNVNALELDDSALYLCASSLGASTDQGQYFGPGTRLTVT.

V is TRBV28 and J is TRBJ2-4, with D possibly matching TRBD1 (5 bases). Germline V gene lookup returns CDR1 MDHEN and CDR2 SYDVKM. The CDR3 runs to 14 residues. The V gene lost 7 bases and the J gene lost 1 base, with 11 bases spanning the gap. DNA for the CDR3: TGTGCCAGCAAGGAAGGGGTGGCCAAAAACATTCAGTACTTC. Residues: CASKEGVAKNIQYF.

The rearrangement uses TRBV5-1 and TRBJ2-3; 10 nucleotides align to TRBD2. CDR3 length: 13 amino acids. Germline CDR1 and CDR2: SGHRS and YFSETQ. V shed 5 bases, J shed 4 bases, and the junction held 1 base outside the gene matches. The CDR3 spells CASRGLAADTQYF. The CDR3, as DNA: TGCGCCAGCAGAGGACTAGCGGCAGATACGCAGTATTTT.

The chain combines TRBV19 with TRBJ2-1; TRBD2 aligns across 11 bases. The CDR3 has 20 amino acids. J lost 10 bases, V lost 0 bases, and 20 bases had no gene match. Germline lookup yields CDR1 LNHDA and CDR2 SQIVND (reference sequence). CDR3 region: CASSIEGGSGRAGVRNEQFF. Written as DNA, the CDR3 is TGTGCCAGTAGTATAGAAGGTGGTAGCGGGAGGGCCGGTGTTCGGAACGAGCAGTTCTTC.

This clone has just one count. This chain links TRBV7-2 with TRBJ2-1; tentatively, D is TRBD2 (6 bases). This CDR3 region has 15 residues. CDR1 is SGHTA, CDR2 FQGNSA, per germline. Trimming removed 1 base from V and 4 bases from J, with 11 bases in between. CDR3 DNA sequence: TGTGCCAGCAGCTTAGACGGGAGTCGGTACAATGAGCAGTTCTTC. Amino acids: CASSLDGSRYNEQFF.

The rearrangement links TRBV28 to TRBJ2-3; 7 bases line up with TRBD2. The CDR3 length is 18 residues. Germline values: CDR1 MDHEN, CDR2 SYDVKM. V dropped 6 bases and J dropped 1; count of bases not matched to a gene: 16. The CDR3 reads CASSRTGLAAEGTDTQYF. CDR3 in DNA: TGTGCCAGCAGCCGTACCGGGCTAGCGGCAGAGGGCACAGATACGCAGTATTTT. Supplemented by reference TRBV28 and TRBJ2-3, the full variable domain reads DVKVTQSSRYLVKRTGEKVFLECVQDMDHENMFWYRQDPGLGLRLIYFSYDVKMKEKGDIPEGYSVSREKKERFSLILESASTNQTSMYLCASSRTGLAAEGTDTQYFGPGTRLTVL.

V gene TRBV7-9 combines with J gene TRBJ1-4; possible D gene TRBD1, 5 bases. CDR3 size: 14 residues. The V end lost 5 bases, the J end lost 6 bases, and 13 bases lay between the germline ends. Germline CDR1 and CDR2: SEHNR and FQNEAQ (reference sequence). The CDR3 region is CASSGWDYDEKLFF. The DNA for the CDR3 is TGTGCCAGCAGCGGCTGGGACTATGATGAAAAACTGTTTTTT.

V and J are TRBV28 and TRBJ1-5; perhaps TRBD1 as D (6 bases). Trimming left V 7 bases short and J 5 bases short, with 9 bases between. This CDR3 has 12 amino acids. Germline V lookup: CDR1 MDHEN, CDR2 SYDVKM. The CDR3 region is CASTGVYQPQHF. The CDR3 nucleotides read TGTGCCAGCACAGGGGTTTATCAGCCCCAGCATTTT.